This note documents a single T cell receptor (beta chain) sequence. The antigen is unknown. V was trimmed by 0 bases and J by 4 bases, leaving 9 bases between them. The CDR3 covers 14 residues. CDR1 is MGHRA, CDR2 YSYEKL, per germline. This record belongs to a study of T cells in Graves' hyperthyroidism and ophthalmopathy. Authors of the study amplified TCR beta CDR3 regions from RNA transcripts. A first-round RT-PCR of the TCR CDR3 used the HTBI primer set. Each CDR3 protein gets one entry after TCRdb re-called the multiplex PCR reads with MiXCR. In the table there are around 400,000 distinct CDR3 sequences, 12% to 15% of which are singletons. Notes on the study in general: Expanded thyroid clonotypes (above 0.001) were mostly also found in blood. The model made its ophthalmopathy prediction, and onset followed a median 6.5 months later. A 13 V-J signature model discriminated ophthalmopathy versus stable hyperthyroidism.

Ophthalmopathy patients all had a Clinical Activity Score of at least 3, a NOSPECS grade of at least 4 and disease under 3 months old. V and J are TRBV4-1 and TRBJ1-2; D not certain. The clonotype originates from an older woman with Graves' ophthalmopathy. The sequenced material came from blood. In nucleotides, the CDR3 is TGCGCCAGCAGCCAAGATCAGGTGGTCTATGGCTACACCTTC. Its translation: CASSQDQVVYGYTF.